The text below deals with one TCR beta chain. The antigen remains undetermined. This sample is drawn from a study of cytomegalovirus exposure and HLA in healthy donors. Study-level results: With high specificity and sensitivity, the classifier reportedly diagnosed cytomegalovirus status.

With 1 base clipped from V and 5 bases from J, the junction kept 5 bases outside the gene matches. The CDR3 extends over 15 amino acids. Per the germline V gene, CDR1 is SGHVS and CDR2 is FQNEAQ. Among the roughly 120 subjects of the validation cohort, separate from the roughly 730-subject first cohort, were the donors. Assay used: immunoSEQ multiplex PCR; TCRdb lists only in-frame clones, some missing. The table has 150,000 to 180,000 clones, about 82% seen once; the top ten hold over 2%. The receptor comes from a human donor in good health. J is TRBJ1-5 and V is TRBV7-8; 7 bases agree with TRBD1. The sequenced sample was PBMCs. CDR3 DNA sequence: TGTGCCAGCAGCTTAGGGGACAGTATTTATCAGCCCCAGCATTTT. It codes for CASSLGDSIYQPQHF.